This T cell receptor (beta chain) was sequenced during a study of molecular identifiers for immune sequencing clone quantification. Study-wide background: Replicate runs used RNA from roughly 20,000 or 100,000 naive CD8 cells, which was split five ways into aliquots, and four of those aliquots were then sequenced.

General observations from the study: Among effectors, clones above 20 RNA copies held over 99% of molecules; among naive cells, under 1%.

At least ten counts were recorded for this clonotype. The antigen is undetermined. The CDR3 is 12 residues long. CDR1 is SGHTA, CDR2 FQGNSA, per germline. The V gene lost 6 bases and the J gene lost 5 bases, with 9 bases spanning the gap. For naive CD8 T cells, sorting used the CD8+CD4-CCR7+CD45RA+ phenotype. TCRdb used MiXCR to reprocess the PCR reads, holding one entry per CDR3 protein. The sample gives roughly 97,000 distinct CDR3 sequences, more than 20% of which show up once; roughly 0.94% is in the top ten. The sequencing sample was made of naive CD8+ T cells from blood, with Jurkat cell RNA spiked in. Sample subset: FACS-sorted CD8+CD4-CCR7+CD45RA+ naive T cells. The sequence derives from a human donor in good health. Some libraries in this study had Jurkat cell RNA spiked in. The gene calls are TRBV7-2 and TRBJ2-3; D remains ambiguous. For the CDR3, the DNA is TGTGCCAGCAGTTATAGAGTAGATACGCAGTATTTT. Its translation is CASSYRVDTQYF.